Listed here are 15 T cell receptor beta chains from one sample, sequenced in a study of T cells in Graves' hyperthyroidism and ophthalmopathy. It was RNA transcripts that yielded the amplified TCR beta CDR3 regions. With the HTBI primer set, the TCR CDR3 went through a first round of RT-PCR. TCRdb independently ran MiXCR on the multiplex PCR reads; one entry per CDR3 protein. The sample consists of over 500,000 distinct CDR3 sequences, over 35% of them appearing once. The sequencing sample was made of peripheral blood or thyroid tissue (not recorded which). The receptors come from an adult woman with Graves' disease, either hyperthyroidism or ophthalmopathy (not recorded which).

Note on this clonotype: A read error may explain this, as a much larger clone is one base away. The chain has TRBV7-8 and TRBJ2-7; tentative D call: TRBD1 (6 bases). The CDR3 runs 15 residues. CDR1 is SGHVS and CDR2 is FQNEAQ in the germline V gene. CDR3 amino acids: CASSLGPGALYGQYF. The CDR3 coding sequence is TGTGCCAGCAGCTTAGGGCCAGGGGCCCTCTACGGGCAGTACTTC.

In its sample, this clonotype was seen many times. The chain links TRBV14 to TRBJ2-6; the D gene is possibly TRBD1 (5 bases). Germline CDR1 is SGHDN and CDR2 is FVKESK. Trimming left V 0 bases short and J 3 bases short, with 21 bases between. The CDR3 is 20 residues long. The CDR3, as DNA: TGTGCCAGCAGCCAAGATGCAGGGCGGCAGCCTCTTGGTGGGGCCAACGTCCTGACTTTC. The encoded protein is CASSQDAGRQPLGGANVLTF.

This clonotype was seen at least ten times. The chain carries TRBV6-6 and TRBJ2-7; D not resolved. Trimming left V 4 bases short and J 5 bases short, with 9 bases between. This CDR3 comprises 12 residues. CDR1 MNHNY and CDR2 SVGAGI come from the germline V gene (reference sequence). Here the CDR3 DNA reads TGTGCCAGCAGTTTCTGGAACGACGAGCAGTACTTC. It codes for CASSFWNDEQYF.

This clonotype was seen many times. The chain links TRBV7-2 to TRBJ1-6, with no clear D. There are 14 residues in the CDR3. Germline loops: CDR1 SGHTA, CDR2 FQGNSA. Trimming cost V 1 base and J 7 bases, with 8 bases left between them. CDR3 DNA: TGTGCCAGCAGCTTAGACGTGGTAAATTCACCCCTCCACTTT. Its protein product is CASSLDVVNSPLHF.

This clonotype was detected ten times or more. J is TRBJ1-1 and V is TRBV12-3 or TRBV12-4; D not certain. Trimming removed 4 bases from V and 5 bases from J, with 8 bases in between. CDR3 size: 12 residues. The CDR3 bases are TGTGCCAGCAGTTCGCCCCGGACTGAAGCTTTCTTT. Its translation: CASSSPRTEAFF.

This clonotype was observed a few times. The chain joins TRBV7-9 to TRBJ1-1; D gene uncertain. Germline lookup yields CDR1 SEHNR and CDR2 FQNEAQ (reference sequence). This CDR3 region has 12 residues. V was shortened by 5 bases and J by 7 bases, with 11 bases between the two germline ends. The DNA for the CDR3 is TGTGCCAGCAGCGTAGGTGTCCTTGAAGCTTTCTTT. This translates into CASSVGVLEAFF.

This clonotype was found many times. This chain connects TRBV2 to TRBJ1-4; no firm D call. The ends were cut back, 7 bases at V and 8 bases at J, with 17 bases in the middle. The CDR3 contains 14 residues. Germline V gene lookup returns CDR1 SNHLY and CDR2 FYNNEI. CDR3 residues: CASMTASLGEKLFF. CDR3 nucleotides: TGTGCCAGCATGACGGCATCGTTGGGCGAAAAACTGTTTTTT.

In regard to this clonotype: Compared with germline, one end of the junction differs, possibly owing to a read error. The CDR3 nucleotides read TGTGCCAGCAGCTTGGGACAGGCCTACAAGCAGTACTTC. Its translation: CASSLGQAYKQYF. This rearrangement joins TRBV7-9 to TRBJ2-7; 8 nucleotides match TRBD1. The CDR3 length is 13 residues. From germline, CDR1 is SEHNR and CDR2 FQNEAQ (reference sequence).

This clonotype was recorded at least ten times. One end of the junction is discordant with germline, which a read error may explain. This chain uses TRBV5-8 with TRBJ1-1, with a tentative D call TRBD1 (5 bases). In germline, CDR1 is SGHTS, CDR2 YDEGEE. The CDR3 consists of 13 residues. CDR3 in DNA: TGTGCCAGCAGATTGGTCGGCAGGGCTGAAGCTTTCTTT. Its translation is CASRLVGRAEAFF.

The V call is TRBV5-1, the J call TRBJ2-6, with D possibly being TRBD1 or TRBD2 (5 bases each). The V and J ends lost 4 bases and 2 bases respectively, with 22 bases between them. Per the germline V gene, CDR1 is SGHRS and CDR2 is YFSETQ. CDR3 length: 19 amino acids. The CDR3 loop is CASSQELGGRSAGANVLTF. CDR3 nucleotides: TGCGCCAGCAGCCAAGAACTTGGGGGTAGATCGGCTGGGGCCAACGTCCTGACTTTC.

CDR3 DNA sequence: TGCAGCCCTTCGGCAGGGACCTCCTACGAGCAGTACTTC. Its protein product is CSPSAGTSYEQYF. This chain links TRBV29-1 with TRBJ2-7; possibly TRBD1 or TRBD2 for D (5 bases each). Germline lookup yields CDR1 SQVTM and CDR2 ANQGSEA. The CDR3 extends over 13 amino acids. Trimming removed 8 bases from V and 0 bases from J, with 14 bases in between.

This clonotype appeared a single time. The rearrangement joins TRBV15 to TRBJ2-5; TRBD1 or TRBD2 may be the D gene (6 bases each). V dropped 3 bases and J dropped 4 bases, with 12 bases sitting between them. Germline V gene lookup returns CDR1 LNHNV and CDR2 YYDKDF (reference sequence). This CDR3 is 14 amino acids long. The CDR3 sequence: CATSSGGSAETQYF. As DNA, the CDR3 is TGTGCCACCAGCAGCGGGGGCTCGGCAGAGACCCAGTACTTC.

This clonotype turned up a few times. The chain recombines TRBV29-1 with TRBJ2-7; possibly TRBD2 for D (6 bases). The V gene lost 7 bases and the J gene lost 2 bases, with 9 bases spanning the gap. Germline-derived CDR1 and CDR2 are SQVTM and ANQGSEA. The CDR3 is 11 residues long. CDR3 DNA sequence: TGCAGCGGGGGAGGCGCCTACGAGCAGTACTTC. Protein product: CSGGGAYEQYF.

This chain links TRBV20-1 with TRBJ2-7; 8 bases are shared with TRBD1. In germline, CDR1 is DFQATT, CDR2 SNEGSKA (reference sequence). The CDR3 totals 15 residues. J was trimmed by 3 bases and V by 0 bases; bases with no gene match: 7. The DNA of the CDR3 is TGCAGTGCTAGAGACAGGGGGCGAAGCATCTACGAGCAGTACTTC. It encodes CSARDRGRSIYEQYF.

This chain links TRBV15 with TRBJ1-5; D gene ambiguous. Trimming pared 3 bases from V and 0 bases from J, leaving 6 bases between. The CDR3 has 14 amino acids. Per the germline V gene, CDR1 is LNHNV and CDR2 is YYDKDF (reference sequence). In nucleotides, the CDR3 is TGTGCCACCAGCAGTGCGGGTAGCAATCAGCCCCAGCATTTT. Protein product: CATSSAGSNQPQHF.